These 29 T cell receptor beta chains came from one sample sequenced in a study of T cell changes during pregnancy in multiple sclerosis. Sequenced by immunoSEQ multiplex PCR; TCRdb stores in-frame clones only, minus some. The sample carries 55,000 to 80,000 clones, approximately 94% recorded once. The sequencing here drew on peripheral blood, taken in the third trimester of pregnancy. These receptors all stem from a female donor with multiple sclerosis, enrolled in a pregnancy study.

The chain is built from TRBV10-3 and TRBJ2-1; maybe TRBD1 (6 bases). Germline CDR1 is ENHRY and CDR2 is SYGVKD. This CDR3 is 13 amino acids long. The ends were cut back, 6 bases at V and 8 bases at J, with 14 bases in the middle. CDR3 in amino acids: CAIRPDRSDEQFF. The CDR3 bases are TGTGCCATCAGGCCCGACAGGTCAGATGAGCAGTTCTTC.

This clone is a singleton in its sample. The CDR3 nucleotides read TGTGCCAGCAGCTTGGATTCGCGGGGGTACTCGGATACGCAGTATTTT. This gives the protein CASSLDSRGYSDTQYF. This chain uses TRBV5-4 with TRBJ2-3, with 7 bases matching TRBD2. The CDR3 has 16 amino acids. J lost 6 bases, V lost 0 bases, and 10 bases had no gene match. Germline values: CDR1 SGHNT, CDR2 YYREEE (reference sequence).

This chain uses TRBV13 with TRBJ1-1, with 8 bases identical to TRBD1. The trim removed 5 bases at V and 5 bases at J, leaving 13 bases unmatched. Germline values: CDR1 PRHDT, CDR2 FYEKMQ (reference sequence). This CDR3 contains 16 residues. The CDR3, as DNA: TGTGCCAGCAGCCAAGCGGCAGGGGGCCTTGGGACTGAAGCTTTCTTT. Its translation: CASSQAAGGLGTEAFF.

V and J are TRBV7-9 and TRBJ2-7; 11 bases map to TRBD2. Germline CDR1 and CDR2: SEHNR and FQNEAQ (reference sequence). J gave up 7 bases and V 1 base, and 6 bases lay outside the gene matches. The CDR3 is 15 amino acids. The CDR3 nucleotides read TGTGCCAGCAGCTTAGTACTAGCGGGGGCTGAGGAGCAGTACTTC. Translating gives CASSLVLAGAEEQYF.

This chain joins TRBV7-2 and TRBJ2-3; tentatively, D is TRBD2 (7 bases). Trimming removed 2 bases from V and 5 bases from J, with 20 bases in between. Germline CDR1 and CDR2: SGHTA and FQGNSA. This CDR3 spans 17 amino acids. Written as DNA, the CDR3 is TGTGCCAGCAGCTTAATCCTAGGGGGGGGCCTTAGAGATACGCAGTATTTT. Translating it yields CASSLILGGGLRDTQYF.

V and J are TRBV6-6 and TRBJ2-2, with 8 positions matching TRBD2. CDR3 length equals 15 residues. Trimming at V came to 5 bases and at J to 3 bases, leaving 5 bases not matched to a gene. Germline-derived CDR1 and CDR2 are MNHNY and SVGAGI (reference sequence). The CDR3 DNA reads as TGTGCCAGCAGTCACTACGGGGGGGACACCGGGGAGCTGTTTTTT. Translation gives CASSHYGGDTGELFF.

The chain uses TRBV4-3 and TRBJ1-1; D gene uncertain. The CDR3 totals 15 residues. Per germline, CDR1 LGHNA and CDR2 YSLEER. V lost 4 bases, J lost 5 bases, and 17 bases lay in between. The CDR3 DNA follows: TGCGCCAGCAGCCTCAGGTCGCGGGGAACGACTGAAGCTTTCTTT. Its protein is CASSLRSRGTTEAFF.

The chain's CDR3 is CASSLHRSEKLFF. The CDR3 region has the DNA TGTGCCAGCAGCTTACATCGGAGTGAAAAACTGTTTTTT. The V and J genes are TRBV7-3 and TRBJ1-4, with D unclear. Trimming took 2 bases from V and 7 from J, leaving 8 bases between them. From germline, CDR1 is SGHTA and CDR2 FQGTGA. CDR3 size: 13 residues.

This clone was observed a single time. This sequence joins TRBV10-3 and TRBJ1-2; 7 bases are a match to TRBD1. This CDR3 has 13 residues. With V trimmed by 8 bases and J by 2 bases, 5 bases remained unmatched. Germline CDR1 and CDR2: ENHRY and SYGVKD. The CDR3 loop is CAIGQEVNYGYTF. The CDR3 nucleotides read TGTGCCATCGGACAGGAGGTCAACTATGGCTACACCTTC.

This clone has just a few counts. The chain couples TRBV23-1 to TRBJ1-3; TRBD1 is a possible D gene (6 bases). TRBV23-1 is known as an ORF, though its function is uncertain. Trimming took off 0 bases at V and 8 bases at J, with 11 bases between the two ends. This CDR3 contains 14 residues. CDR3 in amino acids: CASSQSGGSDTIYF. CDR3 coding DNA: TGCGCCAGCAGTCAATCTGGGGGCTCGGACACCATATATTTT.

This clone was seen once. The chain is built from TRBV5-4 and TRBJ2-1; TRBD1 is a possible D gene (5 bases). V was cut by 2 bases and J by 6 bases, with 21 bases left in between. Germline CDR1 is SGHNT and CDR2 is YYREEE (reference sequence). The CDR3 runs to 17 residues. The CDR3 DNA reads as TGTGCCAGCAGCTTCCTCAGGGCCAATTCCCTGGGCAATGAGCAGTTCTTC. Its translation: CASSFLRANSLGNEQFF.

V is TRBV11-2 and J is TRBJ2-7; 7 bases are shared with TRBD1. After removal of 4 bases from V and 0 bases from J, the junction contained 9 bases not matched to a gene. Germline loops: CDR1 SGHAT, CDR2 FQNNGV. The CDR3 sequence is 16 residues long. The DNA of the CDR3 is TGTGCCAGCAGCTCGGTCAGACAGGGCTCCTCCTACGAGCAGTACTTC. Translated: CASSSVRQGSSYEQYF.

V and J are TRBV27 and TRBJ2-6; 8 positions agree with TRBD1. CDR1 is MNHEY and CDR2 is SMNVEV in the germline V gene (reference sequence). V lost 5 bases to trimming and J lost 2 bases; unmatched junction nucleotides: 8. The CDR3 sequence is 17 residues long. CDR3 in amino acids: CASSVTGGWTGANVLTF. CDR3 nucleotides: TGTGCCAGCAGTGTAACAGGGGGATGGACTGGGGCCAACGTCCTGACTTTC.

Here the CDR3 DNA reads TGTGCCAGCAGTGACACTAGCTCCTATAATTCACCCCTCCACTTT. Protein product: CASSDTSSYNSPLHF. V is TRBV27 and J is TRBJ1-6; no clear D gene. Germline values: CDR1 MNHEY, CDR2 SMNVEV (reference sequence). The CDR3 consists of 15 residues. V lost 5 bases and J 0 bases, leaving 8 bases between the germline ends.

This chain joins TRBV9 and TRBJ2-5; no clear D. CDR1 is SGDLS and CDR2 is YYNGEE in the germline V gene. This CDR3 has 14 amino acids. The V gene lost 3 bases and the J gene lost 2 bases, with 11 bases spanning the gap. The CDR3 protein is CASSGPQNQETQYF. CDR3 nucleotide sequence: TGTGCCAGCAGCGGCCCCCAGAATCAAGAGACCCAGTACTTC.

As DNA, the CDR3 is TGTGCCAGCAGCTTAGGACAGGTGCCGGGGGCCAACGTCCTGACTTTC. As protein: CASSLGQVPGANVLTF. This chain connects TRBV5-4 to TRBJ2-6; TRBD1 aligns across 7 bases. V shed 2 bases, J shed 4 bases, and the junction held 6 bases outside the gene matches. The germline V gene has CDR1 SGHNT and CDR2 YYREEE (reference sequence). This CDR3 comprises 16 residues. Supplemented by reference TRBV5-4 and TRBJ2-6, the full variable domain reads ETGVTQSPTHLIKTRGQQVTLRCSSQSGHNTVSWYQQALGQGPQFIFQYYREEENGRGNFPPRFSGLQFPNYSSELNVNALELDDSALYLCASSLGQVPGANVLTFGAGSRLTVL.

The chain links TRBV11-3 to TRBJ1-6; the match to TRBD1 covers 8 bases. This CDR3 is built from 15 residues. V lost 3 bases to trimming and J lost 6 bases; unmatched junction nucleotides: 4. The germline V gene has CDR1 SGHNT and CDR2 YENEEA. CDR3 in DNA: TGTGCCAGCAGCTTTGGACAGGGAACTAATTCACCCCTCCACTTT. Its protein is CASSFGQGTNSPLHF.

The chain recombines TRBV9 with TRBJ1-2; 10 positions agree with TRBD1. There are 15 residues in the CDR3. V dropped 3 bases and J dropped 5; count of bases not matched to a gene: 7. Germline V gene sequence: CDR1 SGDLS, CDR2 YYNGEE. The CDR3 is CASSGWTGGKYGYTF. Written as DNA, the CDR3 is TGTGCCAGCAGCGGATGGACAGGGGGTAAATATGGCTACACCTTC.

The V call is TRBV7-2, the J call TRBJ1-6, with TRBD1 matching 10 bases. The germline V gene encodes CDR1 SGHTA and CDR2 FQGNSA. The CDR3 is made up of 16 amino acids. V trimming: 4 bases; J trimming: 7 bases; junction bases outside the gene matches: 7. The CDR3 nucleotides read TGTGCCAGCAGCTCGACAGGGGGCGCTGGAAATTCACCCCTCCACTTT. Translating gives CASSSTGGAGNSPLHF.

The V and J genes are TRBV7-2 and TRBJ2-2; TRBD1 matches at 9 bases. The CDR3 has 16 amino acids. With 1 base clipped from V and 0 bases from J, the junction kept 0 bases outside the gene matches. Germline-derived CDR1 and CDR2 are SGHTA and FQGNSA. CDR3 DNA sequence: TGTGCCAGCAGCTTAGGACAGGGGGCGAACACCGGGGAGCTGTTTTTT. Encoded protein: CASSLGQGANTGELFF.

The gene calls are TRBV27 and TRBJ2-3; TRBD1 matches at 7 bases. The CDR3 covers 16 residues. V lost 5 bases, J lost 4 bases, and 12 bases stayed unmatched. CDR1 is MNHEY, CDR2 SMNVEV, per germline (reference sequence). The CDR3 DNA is TGTGCCAGCAGTGCCATAGACAGGGTTCGGGCAGATACGCAGTATTTT. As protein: CASSAIDRVRADTQYF.

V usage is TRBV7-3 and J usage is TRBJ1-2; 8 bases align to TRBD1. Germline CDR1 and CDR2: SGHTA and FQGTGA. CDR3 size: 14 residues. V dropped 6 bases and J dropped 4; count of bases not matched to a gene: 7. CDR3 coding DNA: TGTGCCAGCAGTCACAGGGGGAAAAGCTATGGCTACACCTTC. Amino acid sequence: CASSHRGKSYGYTF.

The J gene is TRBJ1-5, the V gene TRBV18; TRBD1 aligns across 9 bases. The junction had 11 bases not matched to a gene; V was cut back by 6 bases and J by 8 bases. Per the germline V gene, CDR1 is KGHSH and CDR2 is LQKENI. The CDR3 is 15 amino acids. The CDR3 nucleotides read TGTGCCAGCTCCCCGGACAGGGGATCCAGGGAGCCCCAGCATTTT. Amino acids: CASSPDRGSREPQHF.

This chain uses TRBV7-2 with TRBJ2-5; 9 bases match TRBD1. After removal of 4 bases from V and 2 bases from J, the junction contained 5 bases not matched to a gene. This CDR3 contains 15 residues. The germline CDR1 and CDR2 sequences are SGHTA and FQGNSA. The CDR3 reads CASSSGQGRQETQYF. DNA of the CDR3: TGTGCCAGCAGCTCAGGACAGGGGCGACAAGAGACCCAGTACTTC.

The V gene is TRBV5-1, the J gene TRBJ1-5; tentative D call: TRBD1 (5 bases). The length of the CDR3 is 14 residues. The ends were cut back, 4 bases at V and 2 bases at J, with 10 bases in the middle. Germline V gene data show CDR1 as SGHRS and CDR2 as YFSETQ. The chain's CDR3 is CASSTSTGNQPQHF. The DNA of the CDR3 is TGCGCCAGCAGCACCTCGACAGGCAATCAGCCCCAGCATTTT.

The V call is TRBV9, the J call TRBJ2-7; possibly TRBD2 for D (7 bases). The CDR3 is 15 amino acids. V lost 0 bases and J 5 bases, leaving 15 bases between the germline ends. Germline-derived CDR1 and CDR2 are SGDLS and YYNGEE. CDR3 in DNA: TGTGCCAGCAGCGTAGTTAGGGGGGGCCTCCACGAGCAGTACTTC. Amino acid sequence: CASSVVRGGLHEQYF.

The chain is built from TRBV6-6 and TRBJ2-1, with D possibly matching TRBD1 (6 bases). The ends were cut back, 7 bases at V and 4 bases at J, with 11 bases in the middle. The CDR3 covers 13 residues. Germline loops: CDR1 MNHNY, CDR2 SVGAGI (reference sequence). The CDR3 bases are TGTGCCAGCACCCCGGACAGTTACAATGAGCAGTTCTTC. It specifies CASTPDSYNEQFF.

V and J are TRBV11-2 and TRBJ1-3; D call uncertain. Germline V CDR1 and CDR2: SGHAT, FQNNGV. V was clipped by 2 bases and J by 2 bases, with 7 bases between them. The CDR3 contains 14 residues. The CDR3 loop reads CASSLRGTGNTIYF. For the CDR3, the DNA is TGTGCCAGCAGCTTACGGGGAACTGGAAACACCATATATTTT.

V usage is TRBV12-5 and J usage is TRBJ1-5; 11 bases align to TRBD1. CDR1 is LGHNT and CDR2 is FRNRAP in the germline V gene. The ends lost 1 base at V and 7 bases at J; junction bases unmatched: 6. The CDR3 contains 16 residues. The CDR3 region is CASGLAEDRGRQPQHF. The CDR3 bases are TGTGCTAGTGGTTTGGCAGAGGACAGGGGGCGACAGCCCCAGCATTTT.